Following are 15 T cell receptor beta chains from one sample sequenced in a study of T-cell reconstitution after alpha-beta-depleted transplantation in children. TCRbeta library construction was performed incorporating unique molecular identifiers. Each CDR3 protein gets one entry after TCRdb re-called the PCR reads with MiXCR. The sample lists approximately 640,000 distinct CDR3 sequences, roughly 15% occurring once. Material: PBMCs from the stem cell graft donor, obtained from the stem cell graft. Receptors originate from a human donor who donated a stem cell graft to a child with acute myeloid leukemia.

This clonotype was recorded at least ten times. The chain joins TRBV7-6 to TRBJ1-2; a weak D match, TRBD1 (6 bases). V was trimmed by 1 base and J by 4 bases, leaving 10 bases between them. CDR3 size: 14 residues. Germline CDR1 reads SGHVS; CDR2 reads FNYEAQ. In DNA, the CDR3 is TGTGCCAGCAGCTTAGGGGGGGGCGCCTATGGCTACACCTTC. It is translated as CASSLGGGAYGYTF.

CDR3 coding DNA: TGCAGTGCTAGCCTAGACTCGGGGGAATATGAAAAACTGTTTTTT. This codes for CSASLDSGEYEKLFF. V gene TRBV20-1 combines with J gene TRBJ1-4; perhaps TRBD1 as D (5 bases). Trimming removed 3 bases at V and 6 bases at J, with 17 bases between. Germline values: CDR1 DFQATT, CDR2 SNEGSKA (reference sequence). The CDR3 totals 15 residues.

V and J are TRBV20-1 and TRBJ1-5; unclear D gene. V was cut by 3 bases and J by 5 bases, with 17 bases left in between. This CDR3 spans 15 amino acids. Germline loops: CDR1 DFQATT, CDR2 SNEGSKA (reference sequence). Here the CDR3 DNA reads TGCAGTGCTAGCGATTCAAAAACAACACATCAGCCCCAGCATTTT. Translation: CSASDSKTTHQPQHF.

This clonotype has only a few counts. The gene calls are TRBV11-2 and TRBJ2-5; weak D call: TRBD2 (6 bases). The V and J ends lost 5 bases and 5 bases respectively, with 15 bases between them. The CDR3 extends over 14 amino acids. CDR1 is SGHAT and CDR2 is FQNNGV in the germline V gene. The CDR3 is CASSPGLPLETQYF. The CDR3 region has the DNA TGTGCCAGCAGCCCCGGACTACCCTTGGAGACCCAGTACTTC.

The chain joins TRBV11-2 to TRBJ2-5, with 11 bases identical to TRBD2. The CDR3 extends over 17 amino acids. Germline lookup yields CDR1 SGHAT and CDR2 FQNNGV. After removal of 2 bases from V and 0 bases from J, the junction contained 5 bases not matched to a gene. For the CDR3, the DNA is TGTGCCAGCAGCTTACCCGGGACTAGCGGAGACCAAGAGACCCAGTACTTC. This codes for CASSLPGTSGDQETQYF.

CDR3 bases: TGTGCCAGCAGCTTATCGACAGGGCACGTCTATGGCTACACCTTC. Residues: CASSLSTGHVYGYTF. The J gene is TRBJ1-2, the V gene TRBV7-2, with 7 bases that match TRBD1. With 2 bases clipped from V and 4 bases from J, the junction kept 7 bases outside the gene matches. Germline-derived CDR1 and CDR2 are SGHTA and FQGNSA. This CDR3 is 15 amino acids long.

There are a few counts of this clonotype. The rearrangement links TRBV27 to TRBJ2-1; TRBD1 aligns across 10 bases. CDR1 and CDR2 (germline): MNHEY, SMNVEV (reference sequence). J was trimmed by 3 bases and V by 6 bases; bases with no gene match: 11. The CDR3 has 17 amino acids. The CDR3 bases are TGTGCCAGCAGACCGGGACAGGGGTGGGGTGTCTACAATGAGCAGTTCTTC. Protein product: CASRPGQGWGVYNEQFF.

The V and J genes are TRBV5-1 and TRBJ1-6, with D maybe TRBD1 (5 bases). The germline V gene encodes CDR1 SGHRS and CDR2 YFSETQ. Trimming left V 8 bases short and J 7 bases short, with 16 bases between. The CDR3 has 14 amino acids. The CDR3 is CASWDGRTNSPLHF. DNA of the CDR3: TGCGCCAGTTGGGATGGACGGACAAATTCACCCCTCCACTTT.

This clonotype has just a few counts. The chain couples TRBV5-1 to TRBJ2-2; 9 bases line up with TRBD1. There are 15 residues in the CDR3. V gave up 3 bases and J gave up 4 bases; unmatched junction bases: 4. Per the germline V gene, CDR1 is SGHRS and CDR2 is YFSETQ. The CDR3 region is CASSWTTGGTGELFF. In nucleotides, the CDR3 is TGCGCCAGCAGCTGGACGACAGGGGGCACCGGGGAGCTGTTTTTT.

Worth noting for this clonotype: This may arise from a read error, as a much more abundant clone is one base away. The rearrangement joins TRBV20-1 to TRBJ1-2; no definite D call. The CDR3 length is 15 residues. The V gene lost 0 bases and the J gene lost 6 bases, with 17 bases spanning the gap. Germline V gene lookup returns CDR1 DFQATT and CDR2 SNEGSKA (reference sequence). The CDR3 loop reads CSARETIGRRDGYTF. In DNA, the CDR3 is TGCAGTGCTAGAGAAACGATCGGACGGAGGGATGGCTACACCTTC.

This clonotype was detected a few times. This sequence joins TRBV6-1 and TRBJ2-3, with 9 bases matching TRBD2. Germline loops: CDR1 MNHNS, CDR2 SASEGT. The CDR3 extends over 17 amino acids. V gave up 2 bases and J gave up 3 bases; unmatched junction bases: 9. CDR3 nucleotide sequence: TGTGCCAGCAGTGAACTTGGTAGCGGGGGTGGTACAGATACGCAGTATTTT. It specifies CASSELGSGGGTDTQYF.

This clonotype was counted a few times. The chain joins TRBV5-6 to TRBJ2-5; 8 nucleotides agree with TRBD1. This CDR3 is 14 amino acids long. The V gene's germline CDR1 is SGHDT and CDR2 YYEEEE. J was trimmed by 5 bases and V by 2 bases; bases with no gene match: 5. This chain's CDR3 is CASSFGQGIETQYF. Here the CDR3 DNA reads TGTGCCAGCAGCTTTGGACAGGGAATCGAGACCCAGTACTTC.

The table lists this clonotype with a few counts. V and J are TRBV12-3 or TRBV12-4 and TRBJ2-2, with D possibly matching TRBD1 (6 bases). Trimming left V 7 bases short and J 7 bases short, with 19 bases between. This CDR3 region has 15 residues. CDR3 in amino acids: CASNGVGRGDGELFF. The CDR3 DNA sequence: TGTGCCAGCAATGGTGTTGGCAGGGGAGACGGGGAGCTGTTTTTT.

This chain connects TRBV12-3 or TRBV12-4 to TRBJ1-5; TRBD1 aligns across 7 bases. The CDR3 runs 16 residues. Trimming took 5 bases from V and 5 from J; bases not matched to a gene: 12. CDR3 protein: CASSPSLTGFHQPQHF. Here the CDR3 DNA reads TGTGCCAGCAGTCCGTCCCTGACAGGGTTTCATCAGCCCCAGCATTTT.

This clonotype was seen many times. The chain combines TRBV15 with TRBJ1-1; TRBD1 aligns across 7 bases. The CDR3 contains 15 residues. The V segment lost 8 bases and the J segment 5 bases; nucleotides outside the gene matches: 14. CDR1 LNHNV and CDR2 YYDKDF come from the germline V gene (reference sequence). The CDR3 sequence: CATSGTDERRTEAFF. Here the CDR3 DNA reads TGTGCCACCTCGGGGACAGACGAACGAAGAACTGAAGCTTTCTTT.